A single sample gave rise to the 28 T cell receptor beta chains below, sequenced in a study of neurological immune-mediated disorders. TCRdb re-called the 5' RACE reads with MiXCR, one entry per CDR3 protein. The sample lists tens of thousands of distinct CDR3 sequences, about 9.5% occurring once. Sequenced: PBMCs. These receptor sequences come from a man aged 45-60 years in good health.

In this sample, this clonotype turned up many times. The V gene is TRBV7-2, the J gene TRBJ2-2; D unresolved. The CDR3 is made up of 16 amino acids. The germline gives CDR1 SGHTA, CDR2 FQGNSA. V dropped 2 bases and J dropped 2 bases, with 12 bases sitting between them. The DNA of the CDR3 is TGTGCCAGCAGCTTAACTGTGACATTCAACACCGGGGAGCTGTTTTTT. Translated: CASSLTVTFNTGELFF.

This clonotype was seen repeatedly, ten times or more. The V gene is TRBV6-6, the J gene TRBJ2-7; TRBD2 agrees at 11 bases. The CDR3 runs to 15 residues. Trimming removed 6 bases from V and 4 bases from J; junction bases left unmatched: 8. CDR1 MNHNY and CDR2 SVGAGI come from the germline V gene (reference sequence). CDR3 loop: CASRDTSGSWYEQYF. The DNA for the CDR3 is TGTGCCAGCAGAGATACTAGCGGGAGTTGGTACGAGCAGTACTTC.

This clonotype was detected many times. The CDR3 coding sequence is TGTGCCAGCAGCAAAACAGGGCAGGGGACTGAAGCTTTCTTT. Translation: CASSKTGQGTEAFF. This chain links TRBV6-5 with TRBJ1-1; weak D call: TRBD1 (6 bases). Trimming stripped 6 bases from V and 5 bases from J, with 16 bases between. The germline V gene encodes CDR1 MNHEY and CDR2 SVGAGI. CDR3 length equals 14 residues.

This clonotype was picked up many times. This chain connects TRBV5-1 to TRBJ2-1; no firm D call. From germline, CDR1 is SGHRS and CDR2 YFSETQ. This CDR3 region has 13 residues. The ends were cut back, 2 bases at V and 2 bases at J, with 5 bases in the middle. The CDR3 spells CASSFQAYNEQFF. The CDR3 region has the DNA TGCGCCAGCAGCTTTCAGGCCTACAATGAGCAGTTCTTC.

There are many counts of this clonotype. DNA for the CDR3: TGCAGTGCTAGTAGAATAGAGAGAGATGAGCAGTTCTTC. It yields the protein CSASRIERDEQFF. The chain combines TRBV20-1 with TRBJ2-1; no clear D gene. The CDR3 runs to 13 residues. CDR1 and CDR2 from the germline V gene are DFQATT and SNEGSKA (reference sequence). V lost 3 bases to trimming and J lost 8 bases, with 14 bases between them.

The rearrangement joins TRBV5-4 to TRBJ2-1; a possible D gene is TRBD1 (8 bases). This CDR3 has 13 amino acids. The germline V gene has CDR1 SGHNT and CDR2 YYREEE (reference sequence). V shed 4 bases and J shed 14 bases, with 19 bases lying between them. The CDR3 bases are TGTGCCAGCAGCCGTGACAGGGGAGGGTTAAAGTTCTTC. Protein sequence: CASSRDRGGLKFF.

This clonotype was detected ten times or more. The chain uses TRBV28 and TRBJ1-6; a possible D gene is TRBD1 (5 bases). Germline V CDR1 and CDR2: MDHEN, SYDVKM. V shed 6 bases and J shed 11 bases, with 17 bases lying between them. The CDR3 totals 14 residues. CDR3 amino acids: CASSLRGPWAPLHF. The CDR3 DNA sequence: TGTGCCAGCAGCCTAAGGGGCCCTTGGGCACCCCTCCACTTT.

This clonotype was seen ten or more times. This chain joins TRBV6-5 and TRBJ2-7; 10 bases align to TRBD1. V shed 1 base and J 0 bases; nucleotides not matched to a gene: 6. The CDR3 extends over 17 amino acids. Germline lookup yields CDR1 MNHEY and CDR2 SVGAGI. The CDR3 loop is CASSYFGTGASSYEQYF. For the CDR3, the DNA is TGTGCCAGCAGTTACTTCGGGACAGGGGCTTCCTCCTACGAGCAGTACTTC.

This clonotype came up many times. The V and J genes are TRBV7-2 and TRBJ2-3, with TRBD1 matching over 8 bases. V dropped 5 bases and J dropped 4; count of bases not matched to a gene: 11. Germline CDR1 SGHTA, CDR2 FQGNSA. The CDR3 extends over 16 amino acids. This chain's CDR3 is CASSPDRGGGADTQYF. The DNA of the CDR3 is TGTGCCAGCAGCCCAGACAGGGGAGGAGGGGCAGATACGCAGTATTTT.

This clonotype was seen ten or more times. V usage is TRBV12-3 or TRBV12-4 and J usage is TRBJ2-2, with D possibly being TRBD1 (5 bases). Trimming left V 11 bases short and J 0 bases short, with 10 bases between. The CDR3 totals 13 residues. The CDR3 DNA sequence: TGTGCCTCTTACAGGTCGAACACCGGGGAGCTGTTTTTT. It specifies CASYRSNTGELFF.

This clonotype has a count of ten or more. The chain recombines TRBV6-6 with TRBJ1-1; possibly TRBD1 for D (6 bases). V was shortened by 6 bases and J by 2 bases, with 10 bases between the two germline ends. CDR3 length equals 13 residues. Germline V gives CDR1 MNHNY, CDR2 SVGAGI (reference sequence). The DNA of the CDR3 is TGTGCCAGCAGAAAGGACAGAAACACTGAAGCTTTCTTT. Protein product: CASRKDRNTEAFF.

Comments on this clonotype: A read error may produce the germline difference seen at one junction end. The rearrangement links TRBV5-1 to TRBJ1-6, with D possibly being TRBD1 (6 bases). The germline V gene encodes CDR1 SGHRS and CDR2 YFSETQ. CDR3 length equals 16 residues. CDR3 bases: TGCGCCAGCAGCTTACGTACAGGGATGGGAAATTCATCCCTCCACTTT. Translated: CASSLRTGMGNSSLHF.

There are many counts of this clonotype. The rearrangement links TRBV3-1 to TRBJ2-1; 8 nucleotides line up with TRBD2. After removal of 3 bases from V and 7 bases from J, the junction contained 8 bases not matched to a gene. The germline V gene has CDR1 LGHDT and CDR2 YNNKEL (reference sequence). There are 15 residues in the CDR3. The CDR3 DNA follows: TGTGCCAGCAGCCACCATATAGCGGGGAAGAATGAGCAGTTCTTC. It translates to CASSHHIAGKNEQFF.

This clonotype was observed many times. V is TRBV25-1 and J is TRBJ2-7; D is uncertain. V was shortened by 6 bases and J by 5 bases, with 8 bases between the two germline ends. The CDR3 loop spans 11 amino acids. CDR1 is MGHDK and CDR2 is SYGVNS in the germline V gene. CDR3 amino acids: CASRHGDEQYF. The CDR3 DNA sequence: TGTGCCAGCAGACATGGAGACGAGCAGTACTTC.

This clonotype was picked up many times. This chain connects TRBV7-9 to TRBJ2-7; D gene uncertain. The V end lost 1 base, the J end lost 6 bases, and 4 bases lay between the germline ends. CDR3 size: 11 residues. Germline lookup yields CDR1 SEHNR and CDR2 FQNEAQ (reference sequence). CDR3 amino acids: CASSLGPEQYF. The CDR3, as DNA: TGTGCCAGCAGCTTAGGACCCGAGCAGTACTTC.

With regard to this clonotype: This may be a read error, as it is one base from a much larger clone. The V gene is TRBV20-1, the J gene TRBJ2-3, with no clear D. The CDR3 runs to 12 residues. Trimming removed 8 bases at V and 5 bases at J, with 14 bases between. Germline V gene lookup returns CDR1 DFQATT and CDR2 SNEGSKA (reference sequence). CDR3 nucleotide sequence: TGCAGTACTACCATCTCACAAGATACGCAGTATTTT. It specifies CSTTISQDTQYF.

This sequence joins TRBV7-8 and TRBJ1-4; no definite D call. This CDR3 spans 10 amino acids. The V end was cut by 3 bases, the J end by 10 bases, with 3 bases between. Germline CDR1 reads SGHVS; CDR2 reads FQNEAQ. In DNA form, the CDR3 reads TGTGCCAGCAGCTTTTCAAAACTGTTTTTT. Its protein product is CASSFSKLFF.

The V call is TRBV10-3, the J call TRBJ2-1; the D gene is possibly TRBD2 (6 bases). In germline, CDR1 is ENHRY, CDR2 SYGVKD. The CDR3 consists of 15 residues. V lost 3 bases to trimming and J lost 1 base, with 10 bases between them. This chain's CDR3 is CAISDEGRSYNEQFF. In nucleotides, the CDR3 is TGTGCCATCAGTGACGAGGGGAGGTCCTACAATGAGCAGTTCTTC.

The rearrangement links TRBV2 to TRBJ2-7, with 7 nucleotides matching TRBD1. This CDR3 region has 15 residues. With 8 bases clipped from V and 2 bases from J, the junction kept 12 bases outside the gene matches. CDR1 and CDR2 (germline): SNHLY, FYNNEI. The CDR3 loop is CASGGSGTVAYEQYF. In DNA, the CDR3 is TGTGCCAGCGGGGGTTCCGGGACAGTTGCCTACGAGCAGTACTTC.

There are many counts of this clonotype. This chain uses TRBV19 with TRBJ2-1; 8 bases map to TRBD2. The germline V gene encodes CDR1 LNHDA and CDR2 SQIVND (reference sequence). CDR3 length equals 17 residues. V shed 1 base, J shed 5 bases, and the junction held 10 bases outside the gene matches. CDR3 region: CASSIGASGRIDNEQFF. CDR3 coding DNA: TGTGCCAGTAGTATAGGGGCTAGCGGGCGAATTGACAATGAGCAGTTCTTC.

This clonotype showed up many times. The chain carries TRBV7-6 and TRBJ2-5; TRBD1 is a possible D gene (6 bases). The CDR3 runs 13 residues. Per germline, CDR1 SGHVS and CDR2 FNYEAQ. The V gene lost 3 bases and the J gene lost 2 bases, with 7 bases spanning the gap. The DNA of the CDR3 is TGTGCCAGCAGCTTCGGGACACAAGAGACCCAGTACTTC. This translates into CASSFGTQETQYF.

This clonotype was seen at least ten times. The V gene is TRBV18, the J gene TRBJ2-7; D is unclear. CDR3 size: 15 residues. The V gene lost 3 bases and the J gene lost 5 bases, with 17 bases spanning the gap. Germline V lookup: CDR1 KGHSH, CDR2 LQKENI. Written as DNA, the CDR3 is TGTGCCAGCTCACCTTCCCGGACCGCCGCCAACGAGCAGTACTTC. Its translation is CASSPSRTAANEQYF.

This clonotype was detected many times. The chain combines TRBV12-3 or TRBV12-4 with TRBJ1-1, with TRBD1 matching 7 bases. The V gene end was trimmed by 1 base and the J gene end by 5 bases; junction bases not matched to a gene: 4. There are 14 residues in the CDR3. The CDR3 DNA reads TGTGCCAGCAGTTTAGAGGGGGCCAGGACTGAAGCTTTCTTT. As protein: CASSLEGARTEAFF.

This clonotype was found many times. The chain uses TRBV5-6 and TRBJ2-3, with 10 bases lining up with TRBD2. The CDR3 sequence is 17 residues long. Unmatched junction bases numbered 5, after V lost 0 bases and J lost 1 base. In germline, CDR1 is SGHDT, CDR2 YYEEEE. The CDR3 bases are TGTGCCAGCAGCTTGGCCGCCCTAGCGGGGGGCACAGATACGCAGTATTTT. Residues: CASSLAALAGGTDTQYF.

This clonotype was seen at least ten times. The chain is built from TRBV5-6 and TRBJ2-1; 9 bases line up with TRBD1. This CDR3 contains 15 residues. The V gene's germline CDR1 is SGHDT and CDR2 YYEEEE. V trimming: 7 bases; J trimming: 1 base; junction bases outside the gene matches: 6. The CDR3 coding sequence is TGTGCCAGCGGAAAACAGGGGGCTTCCTACAATGAGCAGTTCTTC. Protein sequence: CASGKQGASYNEQFF. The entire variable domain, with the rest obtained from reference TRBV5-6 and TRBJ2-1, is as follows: DAGVTQSPTHLIKTRGQQVTLRCSPKSGHDTVSWYQQALGQGPQFIFQYYEEEERQRGNFPDRFSGHQFPNYSSELNVNALLLGDSALYLCASGKQGASYNEQFFGPGTRLTVL.

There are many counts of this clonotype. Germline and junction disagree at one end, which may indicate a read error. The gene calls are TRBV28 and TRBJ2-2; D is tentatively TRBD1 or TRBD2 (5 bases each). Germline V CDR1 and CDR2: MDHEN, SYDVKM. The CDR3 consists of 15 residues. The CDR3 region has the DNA TGTGCCAGCCACAACTCGGGACGAAACAACGGGGAGCTGTTTTTT. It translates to CASHNSGRNNGELFF.

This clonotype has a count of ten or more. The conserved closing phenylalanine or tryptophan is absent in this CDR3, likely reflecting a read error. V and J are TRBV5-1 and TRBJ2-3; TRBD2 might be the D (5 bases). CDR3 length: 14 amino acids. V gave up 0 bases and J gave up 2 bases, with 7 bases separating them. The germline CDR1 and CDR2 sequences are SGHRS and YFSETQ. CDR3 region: CASSLGLLTDTQYL. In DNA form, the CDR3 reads TGCGCCAGCAGCTTGGGACTACTCACAGATACGCAGTATCTT.

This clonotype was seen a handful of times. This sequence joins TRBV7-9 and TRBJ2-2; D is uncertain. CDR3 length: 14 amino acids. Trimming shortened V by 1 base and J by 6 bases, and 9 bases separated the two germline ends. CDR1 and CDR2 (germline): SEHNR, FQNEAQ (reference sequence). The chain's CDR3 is CASSLGQDPGELFF. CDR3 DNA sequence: TGTGCCAGCAGCTTAGGGCAGGACCCCGGGGAGCTGTTTTTT.